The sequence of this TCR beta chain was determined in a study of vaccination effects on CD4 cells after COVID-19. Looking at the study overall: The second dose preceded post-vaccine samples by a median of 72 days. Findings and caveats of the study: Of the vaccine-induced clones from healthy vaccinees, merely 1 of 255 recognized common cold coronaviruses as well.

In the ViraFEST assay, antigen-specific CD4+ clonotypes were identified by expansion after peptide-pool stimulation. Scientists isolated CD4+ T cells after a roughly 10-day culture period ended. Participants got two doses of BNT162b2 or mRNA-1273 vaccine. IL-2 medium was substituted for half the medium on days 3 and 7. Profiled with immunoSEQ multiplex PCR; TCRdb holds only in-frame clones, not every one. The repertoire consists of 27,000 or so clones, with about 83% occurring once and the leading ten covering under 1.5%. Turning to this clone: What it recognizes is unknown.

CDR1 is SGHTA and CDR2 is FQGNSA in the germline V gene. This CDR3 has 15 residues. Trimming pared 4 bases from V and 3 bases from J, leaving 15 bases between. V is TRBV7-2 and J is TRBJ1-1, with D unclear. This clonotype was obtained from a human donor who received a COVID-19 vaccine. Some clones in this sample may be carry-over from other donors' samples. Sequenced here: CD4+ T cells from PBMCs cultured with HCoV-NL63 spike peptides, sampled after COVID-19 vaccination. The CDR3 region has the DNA TGTGCCAGCAGCTATCTTGGTAGGCCTTACACTGAAGCTTTCTTT. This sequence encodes CASSYLGRPYTEAFF.